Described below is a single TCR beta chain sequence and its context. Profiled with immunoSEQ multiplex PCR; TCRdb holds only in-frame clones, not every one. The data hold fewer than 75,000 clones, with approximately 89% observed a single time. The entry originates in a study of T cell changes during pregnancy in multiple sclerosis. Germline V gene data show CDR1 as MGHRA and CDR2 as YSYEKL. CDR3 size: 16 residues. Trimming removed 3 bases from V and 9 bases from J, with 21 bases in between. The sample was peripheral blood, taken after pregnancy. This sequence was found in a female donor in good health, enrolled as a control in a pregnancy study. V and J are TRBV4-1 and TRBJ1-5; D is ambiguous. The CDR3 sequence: CASSHQVAGNSGPQHF. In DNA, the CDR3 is TGCGCCAGCAGCCACCAAGTCGCAGGTAATAGTGGGCCCCAGCATTTT.